This TCR beta chain was obtained from a study of post-analysis software for immune sequencing data (dated by TCRdb to between 2014 and 2016). Background for the entire study: Disease courses on record covered relapsing-remitting, secondary progressive and progressive-relapsing multiple sclerosis, though some patients had no subtype annotation. Patient repertoires were compared against 10 to 12 previously published healthy control repertoires from donors aged roughly 6 to 28 years. A subset of samples was prepared in parallel using single-end sample barcoding, then pooled and co-amplified after Illumina adapter ligation.

This clonotype has ten or more counts. Its recognized antigen is unknown. No much larger clone is present one base from it, and per-base qualities are unavailable. Points the paper makes about the study in general: Significantly lower normalized Chao1 diversity was found in multiple sclerosis patients than in controls, suggesting substantial peripheral T-cell clonal expansion. Significantly higher frequencies in patients than in controls were found for roughly 5 TRBV segments, including TRBV5-6, TRBV5-1 and TRBV20-1. Direct clustering with F measure showed strong co-clustering of samples prepared in the same batch, prompting a batch-effect correction. The multiple sclerosis patient group was slightly younger than the control group.

Receptor libraries were prepared by PCR. TCRdb shows the sequencer as Illumina HiSeq 2500. Unique molecular identifiers were incorporated into TCR beta cDNA libraries to reduce PCR and sequencing biases. Every 1 to 10 million input T cells yielded approximately 500,000 cDNA molecules, meaning each molecule approximated one T cell. Patient libraries were prepared and sequenced with the same protocol used for the earlier healthy control dataset. Samples belonging to the same batch were prepared together, multiplexed and sequenced on a shared HiSeq lane. As for how the authors treated the data: Raw barcoded reads were processed with MIGEC, discarding single-read molecular identifier groups before consensus assembly and CDR3 extraction. VDJtools was used for post-analysis of the clonotype tables, with diversity normalized by down-sampling every dataset to the smallest sample size. Repertoire overlap clustering matched CDR3 amino acid but not nucleotide sequences to correct batch-related cross-sample contamination. The raw public reads went through TCRdb reprocessing: fastp at Q25, MiXCR clone calling, in-frame beta chains kept. Duplicate CDR3 protein sequences are folded into a single record with the most common DNA and genes. The V and J calls come from TCRdb's annotation, not from the publication. The sample table holds over 250,000 distinct CDR3 sequences, of which 35% to 40% were seen once. In total, the top ten clones hold under 5.5% of the sample.

TCR beta repertoires were profiled from peripheral blood of over 10 young patients with multiple sclerosis to demonstrate the VDJtools post-analysis software. The patients with multiple sclerosis were children and adolescents between roughly 6 and 17 years of age. CDR1 and CDR2 were assigned from the germline V gene as MNHNS and SASEGT. After removal of 1 base from V and 7 bases from J, the junction retains 7 bases not matched to a gene. CDR3 length: 16 amino acids, cysteine to phenylalanine. Only the CDR3 part of the read is kept: 48 bases, read in frame from the first base. The chain is encoded by TRBV6-1 joined to TRBJ1-2, and 12 junctional nucleotides match TRBD1. The source of this sequence is a girl aged 5 to 17 with multiple sclerosis. Sequenced sample: blood. The sequence in DNA is TGTGCCAGCAGTGAAGTGGGACAGGGGGCGCTTGTTGGCTACACCTTC. This codes for CASSEVGQGALVGYTF.